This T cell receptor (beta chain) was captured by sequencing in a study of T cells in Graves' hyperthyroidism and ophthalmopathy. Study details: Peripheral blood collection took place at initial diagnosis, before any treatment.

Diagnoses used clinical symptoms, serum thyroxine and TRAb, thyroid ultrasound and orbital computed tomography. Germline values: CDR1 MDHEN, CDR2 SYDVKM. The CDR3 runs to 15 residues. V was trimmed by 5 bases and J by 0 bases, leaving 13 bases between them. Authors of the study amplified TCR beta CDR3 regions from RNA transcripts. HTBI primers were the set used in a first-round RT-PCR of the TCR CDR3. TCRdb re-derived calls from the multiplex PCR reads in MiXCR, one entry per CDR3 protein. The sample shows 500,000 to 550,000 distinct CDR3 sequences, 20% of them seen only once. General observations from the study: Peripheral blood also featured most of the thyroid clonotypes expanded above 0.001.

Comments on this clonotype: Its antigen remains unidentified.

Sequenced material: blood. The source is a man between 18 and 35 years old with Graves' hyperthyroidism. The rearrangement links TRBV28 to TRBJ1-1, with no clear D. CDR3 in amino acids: CASSPSTPVNTEAFF. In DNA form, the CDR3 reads TGTGCCAGCAGTCCCAGTACCCCAGTGAACACTGAAGCTTTCTTT.